These 16 T cell receptor beta chains share one sample of origin, sequenced in a study of cytomegalovirus exposure and HLA in healthy donors. PCR amplification relied on 60 Vbeta primers (plus 13 Jbeta primers). Data came from immunoSEQ multiplex PCR; TCRdb stores just in-frame clones and leaves some out. Of fewer than 200,000 clones in the sample, 70% to 85% are singletons; the top ten hold around 1.2%. The sequencing sample was made of PBMCs. The receptors come from a girl aged 2 to 10 in good health and CMV-seropositive.

The gene calls are TRBV10-3 and TRBJ1-2; unclear D gene. The CDR3 has 13 residues. Germline V gene lookup returns CDR1 ENHRY and CDR2 SYGVKD. V was clipped by 3 bases and J by 4 bases, with 9 bases between them. The CDR3 bases are TGTGCCATCAGTGAAGAGGGAATCTATGGCTACACCTTC. Translation: CAISEEGIYGYTF.

The rearrangement joins TRBV4-1 to TRBJ1-2, with TRBD1 matching over 9 bases. From germline, CDR1 is MGHRA and CDR2 YSYEKL. J gave up 7 bases and V 1 base, and 10 bases lay outside the gene matches. There are 16 residues in the CDR3. The CDR3 spells CASSQAGRDRVVGYTF. The CDR3 nucleotides read TGCGCCAGCAGCCAAGCTGGGCGGGACAGGGTGGTTGGCTACACCTTC.

The rearrangement links TRBV11-3 to TRBJ2-7; TRBD2 aligns across 8 bases. Unmatched junction bases numbered 11, after V lost 5 bases and J lost 5 bases. The germline CDR1 and CDR2 sequences are SGHNT and YENEEA. This CDR3 is 15 amino acids long. CDR3 region: CASSPRSGRPHEQYF. The CDR3 DNA reads as TGTGCCAGCAGCCCGAGAAGCGGGAGACCCCACGAGCAGTACTTC.

V usage is TRBV5-1 and J usage is TRBJ1-2; a possible D gene is TRBD1 (5 bases). The CDR3 extends over 16 amino acids. Trimming stripped 1 base from V and 8 bases from J, with 21 bases between. CDR1 and CDR2 from the germline V gene are SGHRS and YFSETQ. The CDR3 DNA reads TGCGCCAGCAGCTTGAGATTTTTAAGGGGATCCCAGGGCTACACCTTC. Residues: CASSLRFLRGSQGYTF. Drawing the rest from reference TRBV5-1 and TRBJ1-2, the complete variable domain is KAGVTQTPRYLIKTRGQQVTLSCSPISGHRSVSWYQQTPGQGLQFLFEYFSETQRNKGNFPGRFSGRQFSNSRSEMNVSTLELGDSALYLCASSLRFLRGSQGYTFGSGTRLTVV.

The chain couples TRBV6-1 to TRBJ2-7; TRBD2 matches at 7 bases. V shed 2 bases and J 2 bases; nucleotides not matched to a gene: 6. Germline CDR1 and CDR2: MNHNS and SASEGT. The CDR3 runs 15 residues. CDR3: CASSELSGLAYEQYF. CDR3 sequence (DNA): TGTGCCAGCAGTGAATTATCCGGACTAGCCTACGAGCAGTACTTC.

The rearrangement links TRBV5-1 to TRBJ2-1, with 7 nucleotides matching TRBD1. The CDR3 is 14 amino acids. Trimming at V came to 0 bases and at J to 8 bases, leaving 5 bases not matched to a gene. Germline-derived CDR1 and CDR2 are SGHRS and YFSETQ. The CDR3 DNA reads as TGCGCCAGCAGCTTGGTTAGACAGGGCGATGAGCAGTTCTTC. Protein product: CASSLVRQGDEQFF. Full variable domain (remainder filled in from reference TRBV5-1 and TRBJ2-1): KAGVTQTPRYLIKTRGQQVTLSCSPISGHRSVSWYQQTPGQGLQFLFEYFSETQRNKGNFPGRFSGRQFSNSRSEMNVSTLELGDSALYLCASSLVRQGDEQFFGPGTRLTVL.

The chain employs TRBV28 and TRBJ1-5; no firm D call. Germline lookup yields CDR1 MDHEN and CDR2 SYDVKM. The CDR3 spans 14 residues. Trimming took off 5 bases at V and 1 base at J, with 9 bases between the two ends. For the CDR3, the DNA is TGTGCCAGCAGTCCGAGGGTCAGCAATCAGCCCCAGCATTTT. Protein product: CASSPRVSNQPQHF.

V usage is TRBV10-3 and J usage is TRBJ1-2, with 11 bases lining up with TRBD1. Trimming at V came to 0 bases and at J to 2 bases, leaving 2 bases not matched to a gene. The CDR3 consists of 16 residues. CDR1 ENHRY and CDR2 SYGVKD come from the germline V gene. The CDR3 nucleotides read TGTGCCATCAGTGAGTCGGACAGGGGGCTAAACTATGGCTACACCTTC. Translation gives CAISESDRGLNYGYTF.

The V call is TRBV27, the J call TRBJ1-4; 8 bases are a match to TRBD1. The CDR3 has 17 residues. In germline, CDR1 is MNHEY, CDR2 SMNVEV (reference sequence). The V and J ends lost 4 bases and 5 bases, in that order; junction bases with no gene match: 12. CDR3 DNA sequence: TGTGCCAGCAGTTCCTCCCCAACAGGGGGACTAAATGAAAAACTGTTTTTT. This gives the protein CASSSSPTGGLNEKLFF.

The chain couples TRBV28 to TRBJ1-4, with D maybe TRBD1 (6 bases). There are 17 residues in the CDR3. Trimming took off 5 bases at V and 5 bases at J, with 21 bases between the two ends. Germline loops: CDR1 MDHEN, CDR2 SYDVKM. CDR3 residues: CASSRFGGSGQNEKLFF. The CDR3 bases are TGTGCCAGCAGTCGATTTGGAGGATCCGGACAGAATGAAAAACTGTTTTTT.

V and J are TRBV7-6 and TRBJ2-4, with a possible D match to TRBD2 (5 bases). This CDR3 has 15 amino acids. Germline CDR1 SGHVS, CDR2 FNYEAQ. The germline V and J ends were trimmed by 5 bases and 9 bases, with 20 bases remaining between them. The CDR3 sequence is CASSPQVQVRGIQYF. In nucleotides, the CDR3 is TGTGCCAGCAGCCCGCAGGTCCAGGTCCGGGGCATTCAGTACTTC.

The V call is TRBV10-2, the J call TRBJ2-7; TRBD2 matches 9 bases. The junction had 4 bases not matched to a gene; V was cut back by 2 bases and J by 2 bases. This CDR3 contains 15 residues. In germline, CDR1 is WSHSY, CDR2 SAAADI. In DNA form, the CDR3 reads TGCGCCAGCAGTGAGGGGACTAGCCAGACCTACGAGCAGTACTTC. Protein: CASSEGTSQTYEQYF.

This clone was seen a handful of times. V gene TRBV5-1 combines with J gene TRBJ1-6; a possible D gene is TRBD1 (5 bases). Germline CDR1 reads SGHRS; CDR2 reads YFSETQ. The CDR3 spans 13 residues. V dropped 7 bases and J dropped 5 bases, with 10 bases sitting between them. The CDR3: CASQVGDNSPLHF. CDR3 bases: TGCGCCAGCCAGGTAGGGGATAATTCACCCCTCCACTTT.

The chain combines TRBV9 with TRBJ1-3; D remains ambiguous. This CDR3 spans 15 amino acids. V was trimmed by 0 bases and J by 0 bases, leaving 7 bases between them. Germline V gene sequence: CDR1 SGDLS, CDR2 YYNGEE. Here the CDR3 DNA reads TGTGCCAGCAGCGTAGGCTTCAGCTCTGGAAACACCATATATTTT. Protein sequence: CASSVGFSSGNTIYF.

This rearrangement joins TRBV19 to TRBJ1-3; D might be TRBD1 (5 bases). V was clipped by 1 base and J by 0 bases, with 10 bases between them. The germline gives CDR1 LNHDA, CDR2 SQIVND (reference sequence). CDR3 length: 16 amino acids. The CDR3 nucleotides are TGTGCCAGTAGTATAGGGGCAGGGCGCTCTGGAAACACCATATATTTT. It codes for CASSIGAGRSGNTIYF.

This sequence joins TRBV30 and TRBJ2-7; 8 nucleotides agree with TRBD1. V shed 7 bases and J 6 bases; nucleotides not matched to a gene: 11. CDR1 and CDR2 from the germline V gene are GTSNPN and SVGIG (reference sequence). CDR3 length: 13 residues. The DNA for the CDR3 is TGTGCCTCCCTACAGGGGGTCCCCTTCGAGCAGTACTTC. This codes for CASLQGVPFEQYF.